This TCR beta chain was found in a study of shared clonotypes between healthy human individuals. V was clipped by 6 bases and J by 5 bases, with 16 bases between them. This CDR3 contains 14 residues. CDR1 and CDR2 (germline): MNHEY, SMNVEV (reference sequence). Data came from immunoSEQ multiplex PCR; TCRdb stores just in-frame clones and leaves some out. The sample contains hundreds of thousands of clones, about 90% of which appear only once. Naivety among CD8 cells was defined by CD45RO negativity and positive CCR7 selection, thereby excluding terminally differentiated effector memory CD45RA+ cells.

This receptor was taken from a young man in good health. The genes are TRBV27 and TRBJ1-1; D is unresolved. The sequenced sample consisted of naive CD8+ T cells sorted from blood. The CDR3 loop reads CASRVGEGATEAFF. The CDR3 DNA reads TGTGCCAGCAGAGTGGGTGAGGGAGCGACTGAAGCTTTCTTT.